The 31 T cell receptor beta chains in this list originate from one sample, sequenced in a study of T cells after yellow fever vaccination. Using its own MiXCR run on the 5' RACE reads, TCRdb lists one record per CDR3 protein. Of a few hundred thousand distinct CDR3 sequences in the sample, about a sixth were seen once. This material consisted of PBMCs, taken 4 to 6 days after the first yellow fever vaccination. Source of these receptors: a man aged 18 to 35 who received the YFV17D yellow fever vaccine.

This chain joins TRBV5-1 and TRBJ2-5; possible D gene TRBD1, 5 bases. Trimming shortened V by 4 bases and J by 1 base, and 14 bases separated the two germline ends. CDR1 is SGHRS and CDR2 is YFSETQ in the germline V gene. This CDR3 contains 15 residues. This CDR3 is CASSADTNLQETQYF. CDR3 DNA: TGCGCCAGCAGCGCGGACACCAACCTCCAAGAGACCCAGTACTTC.

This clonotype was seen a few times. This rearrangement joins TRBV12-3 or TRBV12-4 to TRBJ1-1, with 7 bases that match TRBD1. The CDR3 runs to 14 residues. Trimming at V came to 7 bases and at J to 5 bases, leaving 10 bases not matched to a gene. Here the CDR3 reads CASTGWTGGTEAFF. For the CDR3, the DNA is TGTGCCAGCACCGGTTGGACAGGAGGAACTGAAGCTTTCTTT.

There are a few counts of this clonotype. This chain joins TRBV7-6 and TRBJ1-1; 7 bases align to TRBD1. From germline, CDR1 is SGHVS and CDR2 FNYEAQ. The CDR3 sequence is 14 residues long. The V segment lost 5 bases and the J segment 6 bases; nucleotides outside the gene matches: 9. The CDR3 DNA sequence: TGTGCCAGCAGCCCAGTTACAGGGGAAGCTGAAGCTTTCTTT. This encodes CASSPVTGEAEAFF. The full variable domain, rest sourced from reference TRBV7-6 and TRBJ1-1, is GAGVSQSPRYKVTKRGQDVALRCDPISGHVSLYWYRQALGQGPEFLTYFNYEAQQDKSGLPNDRFSAERPEGSISTLTIQRTEQRDSAMYRCASSPVTGEAEAFFGQGTRLTVV.

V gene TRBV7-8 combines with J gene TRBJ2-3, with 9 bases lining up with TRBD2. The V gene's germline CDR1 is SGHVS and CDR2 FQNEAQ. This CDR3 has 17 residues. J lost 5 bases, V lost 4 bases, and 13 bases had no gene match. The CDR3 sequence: CASSSGLLAGGQDTQYF. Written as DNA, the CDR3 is TGTGCCAGCAGCTCTGGGCTCCTGGCGGGGGGGCAAGATACGCAGTATTTT.

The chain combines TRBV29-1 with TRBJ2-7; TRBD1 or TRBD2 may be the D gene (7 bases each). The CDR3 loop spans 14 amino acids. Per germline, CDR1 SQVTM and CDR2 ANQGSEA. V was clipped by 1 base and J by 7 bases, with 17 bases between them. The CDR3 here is CSVEVPWGGQEQYF. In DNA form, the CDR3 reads TGCAGCGTTGAAGTTCCTTGGGGGGGACAGGAGCAGTACTTC.

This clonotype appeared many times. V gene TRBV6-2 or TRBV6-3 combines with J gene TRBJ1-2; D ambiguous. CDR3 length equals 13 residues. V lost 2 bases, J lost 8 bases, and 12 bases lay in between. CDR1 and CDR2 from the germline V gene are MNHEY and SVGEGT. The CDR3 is CASSYGQAGGYTF. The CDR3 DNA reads TGTGCCAGCAGTTACGGGCAGGCCGGAGGCTACACCTTC.

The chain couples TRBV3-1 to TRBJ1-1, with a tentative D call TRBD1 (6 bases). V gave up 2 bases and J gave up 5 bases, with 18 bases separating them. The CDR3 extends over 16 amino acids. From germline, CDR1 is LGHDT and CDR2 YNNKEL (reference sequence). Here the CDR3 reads CASSQRSRYRATEAFF. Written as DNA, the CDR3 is TGTGCCAGCAGCCAAAGGTCTCGGTACAGGGCTACTGAAGCTTTCTTT.

The CDR3 sequence: CASKNVGSGNTIYF. Written as DNA, the CDR3 is TGTGCCAGCAAAAATGTTGGCTCTGGAAACACCATATATTTT. The rearrangement joins TRBV27 to TRBJ1-3; D is undetermined. The CDR3 runs 14 residues. Germline V CDR1 and CDR2: MNHEY, SMNVEV (reference sequence). V was trimmed by 7 bases and J by 0 bases, leaving 10 bases between them.

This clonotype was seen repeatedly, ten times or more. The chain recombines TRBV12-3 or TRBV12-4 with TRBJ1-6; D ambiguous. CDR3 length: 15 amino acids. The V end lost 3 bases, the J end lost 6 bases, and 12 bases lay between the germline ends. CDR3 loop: CASSFPDGFNSPLHF. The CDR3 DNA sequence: TGTGCCAGCAGTTTCCCCGACGGGTTTAATTCACCCCTCCACTTT.

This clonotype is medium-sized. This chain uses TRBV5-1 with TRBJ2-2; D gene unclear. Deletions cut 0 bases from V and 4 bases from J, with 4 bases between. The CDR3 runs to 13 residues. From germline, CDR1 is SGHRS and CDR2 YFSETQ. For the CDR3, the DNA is TGCGCCAGCAGCTTGGCGTCCACCGGGGAGCTGTTTTTT. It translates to CASSLASTGELFF.

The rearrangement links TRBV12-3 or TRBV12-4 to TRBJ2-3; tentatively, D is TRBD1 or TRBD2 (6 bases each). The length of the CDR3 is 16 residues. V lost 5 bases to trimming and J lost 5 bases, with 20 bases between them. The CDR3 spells CASSPSVGGRIDTQYF. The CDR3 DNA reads TGTGCCAGCAGTCCATCGGTAGGGGGGCGTATAGATACGCAGTATTTT.

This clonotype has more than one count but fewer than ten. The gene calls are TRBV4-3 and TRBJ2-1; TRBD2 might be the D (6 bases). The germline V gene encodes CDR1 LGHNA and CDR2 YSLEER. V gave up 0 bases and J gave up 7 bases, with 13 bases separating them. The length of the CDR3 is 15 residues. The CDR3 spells CASSQDEAGGNEQFF. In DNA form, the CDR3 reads TGCGCCAGCAGCCAAGATGAGGCCGGGGGAAATGAGCAGTTCTTC.

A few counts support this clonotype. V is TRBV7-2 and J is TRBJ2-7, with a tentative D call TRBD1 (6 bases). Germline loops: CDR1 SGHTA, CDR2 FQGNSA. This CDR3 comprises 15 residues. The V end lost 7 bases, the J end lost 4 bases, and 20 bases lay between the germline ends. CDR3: CASTLIVRGGYEQYF. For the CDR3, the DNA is TGTGCCAGCACACTCATCGTTAGAGGGGGTTACGAGCAGTACTTC.

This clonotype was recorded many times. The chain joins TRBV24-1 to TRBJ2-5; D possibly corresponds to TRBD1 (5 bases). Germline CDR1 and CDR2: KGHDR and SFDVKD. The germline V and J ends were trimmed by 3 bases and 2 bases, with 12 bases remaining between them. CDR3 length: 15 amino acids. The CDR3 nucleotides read TGTGCCACCAGTGATGCCGCAGGGCAACAAGAGACCCAGTACTTC. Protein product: CATSDAAGQQETQYF.

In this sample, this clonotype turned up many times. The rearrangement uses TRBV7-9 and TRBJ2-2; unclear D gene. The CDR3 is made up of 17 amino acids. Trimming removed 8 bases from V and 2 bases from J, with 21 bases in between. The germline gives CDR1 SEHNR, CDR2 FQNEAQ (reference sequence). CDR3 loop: CASRNWVGRHNTGELFF. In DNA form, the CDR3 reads TGTGCCAGCCGAAATTGGGTCGGGCGTCACAACACCGGGGAGCTGTTTTTT.

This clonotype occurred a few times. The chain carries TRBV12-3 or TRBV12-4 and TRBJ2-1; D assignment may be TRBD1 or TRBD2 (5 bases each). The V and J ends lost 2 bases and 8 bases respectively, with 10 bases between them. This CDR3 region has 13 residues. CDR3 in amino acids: CASSLWGSDEQFF. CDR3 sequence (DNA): TGTGCCAGCAGTTTATGGGGGTCGGATGAGCAGTTCTTC.

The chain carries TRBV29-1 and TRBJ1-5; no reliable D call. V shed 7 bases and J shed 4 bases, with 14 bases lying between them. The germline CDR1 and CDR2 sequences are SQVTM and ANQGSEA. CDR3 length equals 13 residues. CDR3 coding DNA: TGCAGCGCCATACCACATCCAAATCAGCCCCAGCATTTT. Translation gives CSAIPHPNQPQHF.

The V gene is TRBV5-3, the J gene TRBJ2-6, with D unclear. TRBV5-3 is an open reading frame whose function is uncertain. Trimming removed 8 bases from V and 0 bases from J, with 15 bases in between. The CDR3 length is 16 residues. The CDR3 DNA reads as TGTGCCAGCAGCATCACAGTAGACTCTGGGGCCAACGTCCTGACTTTC. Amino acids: CASSITVDSGANVLTF.

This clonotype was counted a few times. CDR3 amino acids: CSARDPGENTEAFF. The CDR3 DNA reads as TGCAGTGCTAGAGATCCTGGGGAAAACACTGAAGCTTTCTTT. The V call is TRBV20-1, the J call TRBJ1-1; D unclear. The germline CDR1 and CDR2 sequences are DFQATT and SNEGSKA (reference sequence). CDR3 length: 14 residues. The ends were cut back, 0 bases at V and 2 bases at J, with 10 bases in the middle.

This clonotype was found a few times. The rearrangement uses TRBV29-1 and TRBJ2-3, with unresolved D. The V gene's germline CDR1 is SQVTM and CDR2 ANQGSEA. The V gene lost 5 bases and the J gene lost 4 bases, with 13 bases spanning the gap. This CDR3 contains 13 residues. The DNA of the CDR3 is TGCAGCGTTCGGGTACCTGATTCAGATACGCAGTATTTT. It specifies CSVRVPDSDTQYF.

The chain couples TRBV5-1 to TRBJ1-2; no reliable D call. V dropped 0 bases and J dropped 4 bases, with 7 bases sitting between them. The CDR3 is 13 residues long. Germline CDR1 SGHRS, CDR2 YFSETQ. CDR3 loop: CASSLVSSYGYTF. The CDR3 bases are TGCGCCAGCAGCTTGGTGTCTTCCTATGGCTACACCTTC. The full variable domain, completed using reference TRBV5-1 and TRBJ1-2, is KAGVTQTPRYLIKTRGQQVTLSCSPISGHRSVSWYQQTPGQGLQFLFEYFSETQRNKGNFPGRFSGRQFSNSRSEMNVSTLELGDSALYLCASSLVSSYGYTFGSGTRLTVV.

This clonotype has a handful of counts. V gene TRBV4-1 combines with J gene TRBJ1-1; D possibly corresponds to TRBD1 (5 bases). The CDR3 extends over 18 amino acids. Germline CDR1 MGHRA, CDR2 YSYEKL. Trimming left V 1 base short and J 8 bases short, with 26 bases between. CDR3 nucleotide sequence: TGCGCCAGCAGCCAAGGTCCGGGTGCGGGGCCCTATAGAGGGGAAGCTTTCTTT. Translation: CASSQGPGAGPYRGEAFF.

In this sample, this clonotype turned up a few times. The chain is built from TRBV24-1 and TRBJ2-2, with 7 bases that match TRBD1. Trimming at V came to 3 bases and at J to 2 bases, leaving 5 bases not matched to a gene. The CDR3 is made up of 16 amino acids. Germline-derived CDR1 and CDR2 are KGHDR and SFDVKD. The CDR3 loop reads CATSDLRTGNTGELFF. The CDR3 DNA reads TGTGCCACCAGTGATCTCCGGACAGGAAACACCGGGGAGCTGTTTTTT.

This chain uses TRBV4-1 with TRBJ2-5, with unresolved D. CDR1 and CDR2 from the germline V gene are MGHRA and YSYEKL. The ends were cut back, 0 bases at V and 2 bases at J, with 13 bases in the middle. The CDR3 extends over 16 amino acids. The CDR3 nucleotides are TGCGCCAGCAGCCAAGATTTCGGCTACCTGCAAGAGACCCAGTACTTC. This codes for CASSQDFGYLQETQYF.

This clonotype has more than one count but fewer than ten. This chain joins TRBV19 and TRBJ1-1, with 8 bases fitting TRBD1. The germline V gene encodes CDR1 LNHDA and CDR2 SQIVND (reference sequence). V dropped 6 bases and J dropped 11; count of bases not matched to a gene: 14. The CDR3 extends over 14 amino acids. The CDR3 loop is CASRYSGTGVEAFF. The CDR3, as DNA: TGTGCCAGTAGGTACTCAGGGACAGGCGTGGAGGCTTTCTTT.

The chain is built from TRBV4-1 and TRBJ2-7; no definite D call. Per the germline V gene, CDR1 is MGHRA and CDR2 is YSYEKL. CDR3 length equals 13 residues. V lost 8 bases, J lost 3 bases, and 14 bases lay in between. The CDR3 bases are TGCGCCAGCCCCCTCCCGGGTGGCTACGAGCAGTACGTC. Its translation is CASPLPGGYEQYV.

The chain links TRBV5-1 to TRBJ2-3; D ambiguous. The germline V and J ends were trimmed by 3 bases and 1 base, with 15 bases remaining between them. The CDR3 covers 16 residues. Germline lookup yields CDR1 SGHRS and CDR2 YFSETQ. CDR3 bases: TGCGCCAGCAGCTCAGAACCCTCGGGCGGCACAGATACGCAGTATTTT. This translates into CASSSEPSGGTDTQYF.

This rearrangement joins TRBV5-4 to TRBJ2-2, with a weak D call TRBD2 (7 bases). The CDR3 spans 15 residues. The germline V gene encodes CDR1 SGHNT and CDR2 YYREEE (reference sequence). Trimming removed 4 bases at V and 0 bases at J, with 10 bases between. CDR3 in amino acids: CASSAGAANTGELFF. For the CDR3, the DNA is TGTGCCAGCAGCGCGGGGGCAGCGAACACCGGGGAGCTGTTTTTT.

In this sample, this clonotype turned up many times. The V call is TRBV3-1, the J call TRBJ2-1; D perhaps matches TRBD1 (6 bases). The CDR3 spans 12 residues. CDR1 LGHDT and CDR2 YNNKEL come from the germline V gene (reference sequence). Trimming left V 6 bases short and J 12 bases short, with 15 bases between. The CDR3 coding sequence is TGTGCCAGCAGTCCCAGGGGTGAGGGGCAGTTCTTC. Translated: CASSPRGEGQFF.

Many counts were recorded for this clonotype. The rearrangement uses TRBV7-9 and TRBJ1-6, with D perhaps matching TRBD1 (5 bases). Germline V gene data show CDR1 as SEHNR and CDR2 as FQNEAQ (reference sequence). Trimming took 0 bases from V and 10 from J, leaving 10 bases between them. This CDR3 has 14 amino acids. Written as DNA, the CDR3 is TGTGCCAGCAGCTTAGCGGGGGATGAGTCACCCCTCCACTTT. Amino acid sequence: CASSLAGDESPLHF. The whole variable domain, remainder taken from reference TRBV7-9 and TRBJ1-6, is DTGVSQNPRHKITKRGQNVTFRCDPISEHNRLYWYRQTLGQGPEFLTYFQNEAQLEKSRLLSDRFSAERPKGSFSTLEIQRTEQGDSAMYLCASSLAGDESPLHFGNGTRLTVT.

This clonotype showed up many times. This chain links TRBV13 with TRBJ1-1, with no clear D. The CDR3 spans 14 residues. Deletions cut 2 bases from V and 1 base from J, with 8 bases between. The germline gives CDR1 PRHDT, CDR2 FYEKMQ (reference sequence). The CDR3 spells CASSLRRGNTEAFF. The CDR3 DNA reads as TGTGCCAGCAGCTTACGACGGGGGAACACTGAAGCTTTCTTT.